The clone carrying this T cell receptor beta chain was detected only once. The data were taken from a study of shared clonotypes between healthy human individuals. Study summary: Contributing individuals were a couple of females and three males aged 18 to 49.

Donors were healthy HIV-negative adults without recent acute infections or vaccinations. Everyone who donated was a Caucasian adult who lived in Nashville, Tennessee. CDR1 and CDR2 (germline): GTSNPN, SVGIG (reference sequence). The CDR3 is 12 amino acids. TCRdb's copy holds only in-frame clones and misses some; the assay was immunoSEQ multiplex PCR. The sample lists some 2,100,000 clones; nearly 97% were seen once. The origin of this receptor is a man between 18 and 29 years old in good health. The sequenced material came from naive CD4+ T cells sorted from blood. Described subset: CD45RA+ positively selected. The J gene is TRBJ2-5, the V gene TRBV30; D may be TRBD1 or TRBD2 (5 bases each). The CDR3, as DNA: TGTGCAGCGCACTTGGGACCAGCGACCCAGTACTTC. It yields the protein CAAHLGPATQYF.